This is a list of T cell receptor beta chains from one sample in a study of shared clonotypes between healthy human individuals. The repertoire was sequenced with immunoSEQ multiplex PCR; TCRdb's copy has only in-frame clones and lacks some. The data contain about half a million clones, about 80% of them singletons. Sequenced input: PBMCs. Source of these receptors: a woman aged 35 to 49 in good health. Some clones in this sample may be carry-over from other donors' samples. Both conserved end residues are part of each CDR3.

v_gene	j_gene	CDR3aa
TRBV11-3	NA	CASSLEPVGEQYF
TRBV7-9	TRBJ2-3	CASSPSGTDTQYF
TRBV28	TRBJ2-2	CASSTSTGWGTGELFF
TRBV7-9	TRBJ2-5	CASSFAGVSVQTQYF
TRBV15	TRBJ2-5	CATSRGLGETQYF
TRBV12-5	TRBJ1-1	CASASSGSEAFF
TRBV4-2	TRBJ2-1	CASSQAGPMAQQFF
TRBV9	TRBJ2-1	CASSGGLGGFEQFF
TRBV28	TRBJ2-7	CASSLAGGPHEQYF
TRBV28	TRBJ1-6	CASSLGDRNSPLHF
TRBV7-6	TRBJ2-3	CASSPAEGDTQYF
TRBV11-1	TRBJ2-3	CASSLGSTDTQYF
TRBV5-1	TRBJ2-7	CASSAYSASSYEQYF
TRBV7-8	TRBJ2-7	CASSWGTSGSGYEQYF
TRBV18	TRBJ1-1	CASSPDRERALSTEAFF
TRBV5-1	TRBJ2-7	CASRLQGTYEQYF
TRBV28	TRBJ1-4	CASSPPGDATNEKLFF
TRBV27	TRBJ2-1	CASKVGSGTSYNEQFF
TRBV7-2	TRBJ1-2	CASSQVDYGYTF
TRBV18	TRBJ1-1	CASSSRTGGRVPEAFF
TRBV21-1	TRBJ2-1	CARGIREGLGNEQFF
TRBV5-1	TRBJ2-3	CASSLVPPGLAGGGRTDTQYF
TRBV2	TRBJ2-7	CASSEYRLAGDYGQYF
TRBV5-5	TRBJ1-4	CASSHRGRGPNEKLFF
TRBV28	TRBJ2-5	CASSVRGTLAGVETQYF
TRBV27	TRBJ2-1	CASRATSGGGKQFF
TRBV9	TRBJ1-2	CASSPRGQNYGYTF
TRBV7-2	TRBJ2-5	CASSLYRDYQETQYF
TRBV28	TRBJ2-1	CASSLFPNNEQFF
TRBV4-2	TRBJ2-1	CASSQGFQREFVYNEQFF
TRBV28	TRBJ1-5	CASSSAGGGRNQPQHF
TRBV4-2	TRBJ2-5	CASSQAASGQETQYF
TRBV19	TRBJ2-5	CASSTGGARETQYF
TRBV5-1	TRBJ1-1	CASSRTGGNTEAFF
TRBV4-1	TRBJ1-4	CASSEGQPNEKLFF
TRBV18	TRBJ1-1	CASSPPGKNTEAFF
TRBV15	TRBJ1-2	CATSPRARANYGYTF
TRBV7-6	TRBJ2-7	CASSLASMPYEQYF
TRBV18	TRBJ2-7	CASSTTYEQYF
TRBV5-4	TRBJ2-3	CASSHRDRGTDTQYF
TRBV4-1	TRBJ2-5	CASSPWGEGGGETQYF
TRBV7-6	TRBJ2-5	CASSLGSAQETQYF
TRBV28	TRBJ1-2	CASSFLDRAHEGFAF
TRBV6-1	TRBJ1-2	CASSEGTSVGYGYTF
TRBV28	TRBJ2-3	CASSLRLAGTDTQYF
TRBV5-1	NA	CASSNGRGGYEQYF
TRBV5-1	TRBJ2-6	CASSLDGNGPHSGANVLTF
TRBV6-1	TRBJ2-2	CASSEERNTGELFF
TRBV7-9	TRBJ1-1	CASSLGQGGHTEAFF
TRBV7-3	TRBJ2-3	CASSTPSGLNTDTQYF